The T cell receptor beta chain under discussion was sequenced for a study of CXCR3-negative and CXCR3-positive naive CD8 T cells. Study-wide results and limits: A higher hydrophobicity marked the TRB CDR3s of CXCR3-positive naive cells versus CXCR3-negative naive cells.

Germline V gene lookup returns CDR1 DFQATT and CDR2 SNEGSKA (reference sequence). The CDR3 has 13 amino acids. Through 5' RACE with UMI labels, the TRB cDNA libraries were prepared. From its re-call of the 5' RACE reads, TCRdb lists each CDR3 protein once, without DNA. Recorded for this sample: 85,000 to 130,000 distinct CDR3 sequences. Concerning this clonotype itself: Its antigen is unidentified.

The clonotype originates from a human donor in good health. Some clones in this sample may be carry-over from other donors' samples. What was sequenced was naive CXCR3+ CD8+ T cells from blood. Subset denoted: CD45RO-CCR7+CD27+CD95- naive CD8+ T cells expressing CXCR3 (TNR3+). J is TRBJ2-2 and V is TRBV20-1; TCRdb's D call of TRBD1 is untestable without DNA. The chain's CDR3 is CSIGGSNTGELFF.